Each of the 14 T cell receptor beta chains below was sequenced from the same sample in a study of T cells in Graves' hyperthyroidism and ophthalmopathy. RNA transcripts yielded amplified TCR beta CDR3 regions. A set of HTBI primers served as the primers for a first-round RT-PCR of the TCR CDR3. Each CDR3 protein gets one entry after TCRdb re-called the multiplex PCR reads with MiXCR. The table lists around 35,000 distinct CDR3 sequences, around 53% of them singletons, with roughly 27% in the top ten. The sample taken for sequencing was blood. The receptor source for this set is a woman in her 40s with Graves' ophthalmopathy.

This clonotype was detected many times. This rearrangement joins TRBV6-6 to TRBJ1-5; TRBD1 matches at 7 bases. The CDR3 loop spans 14 amino acids. The germline CDR1 and CDR2 sequences are MNHNY and SVGAGI (reference sequence). J gave up 6 bases and V 2 bases, and 4 bases lay outside the gene matches. The CDR3 spells CASSYSDRAQPQHF. Written as DNA, the CDR3 is TGTGCCAGCAGTTACAGTGACAGGGCTCAGCCCCAGCATTTT.

This clonotype is categorized as medium-sized. The J gene is TRBJ2-3, the V gene TRBV24-1, with D unresolved. Germline CDR1 reads KGHDR; CDR2 reads SFDVKD. The CDR3 sequence is 12 residues long. Trimming cost V 3 bases and J 4 bases, with 4 bases left between them. This chain's CDR3 is CATSDPADTQYF. For the CDR3, the DNA is TGTGCCACCAGTGATCCTGCAGATACGCAGTATTTT.

This clonotype has ten or more counts. The chain couples TRBV12-3 or TRBV12-4 to TRBJ1-5; 9 bases match TRBD1. This CDR3 has 14 residues. V gave up 1 base and J gave up 16 bases; unmatched junction bases: 11. The chain's CDR3 is CASSLGTGAPLLHF. DNA for the CDR3: TGTGCCAGCAGTTTAGGGACAGGGGCCCCCCTTTTACATTTT.

DNA for the CDR3: TGTGCCAGCAGCGTTCGTGTCGGGATTGGGGCGAGGGGCTACACCTTC. Protein product: CASSVRVGIGARGYTF. The rearrangement joins TRBV9 to TRBJ1-2; maybe TRBD1 (5 bases). CDR1 is SGDLS, CDR2 YYNGEE, per germline. V lost 2 bases and J 8 bases, leaving 22 bases between the germline ends. The CDR3 runs to 16 residues.

The chain employs TRBV6-2 or TRBV6-3 and TRBJ1-6, with D unresolved. CDR3 length equals 14 residues. Trimming pared 6 bases from V and 5 bases from J, leaving 11 bases between. Germline CDR1 MNHEY, CDR2 SVGEGT. CDR3: CASRAGRNNSPLHF. CDR3 nucleotides: TGTGCCAGCAGAGCCGGACGGAATAATTCACCCCTCCACTTT.

V and J are TRBV4-3 and TRBJ2-7; 7 positions agree with TRBD1. Trimming cost V 2 bases and J 5 bases; bases outside gene matches: 9. CDR3 length: 15 amino acids. CDR1 and CDR2 from the germline V gene are LGHNA and YSLEER. The CDR3 DNA reads TGCGCCAGCAGCCAAAGGTACCAGGGGGACAACGAGCAGTACTTC. It yields the protein CASSQRYQGDNEQYF.

There are many counts of this clonotype. A clone one base away is much larger, so this may be a read error. This chain links TRBV10-2 with TRBJ2-5, with 12 bases matching TRBD2. This CDR3 contains 14 residues. In germline, CDR1 is WSHSY, CDR2 SAAADI. CDR3 region: CASRLAGGGETRYF. The CDR3 nucleotides read TGCGCCAGCAGACTAGCGGGAGGTGGAGAGACCCGGTACTTC.

This clonotype was seen a few times. The chain is built from TRBV7-9 and TRBJ2-1, with 8 nucleotides matching TRBD1. The V segment lost 6 bases and the J segment 4 bases; nucleotides outside the gene matches: 5. Germline V gene sequence: CDR1 SEHNR, CDR2 FQNEAQ (reference sequence). The CDR3 runs to 14 residues. The CDR3, as DNA: TGTGCCAGCAGACCCGGACAGGGATACAATGAGCAGTTCTTC. It codes for CASRPGQGYNEQFF. The full variable domain, with the rest looked up from reference TRBV7-9 and TRBJ2-1, is DTGVSQNPRHKITKRGQNVTFRCDPISEHNRLYWYRQTLGQGPEFLTYFQNEAQLEKSRLLSDRFSAERPKGSFSTLEIQRTEQGDSAMYLCASRPGQGYNEQFFGPGTRLTVL.

This clonotype came up many times. The V and J genes are TRBV6-2 or TRBV6-3 and TRBJ1-1; tentative D call: TRBD1 (5 bases). Trimming left V 5 bases short and J 6 bases short, with 10 bases between. The CDR3 is 12 residues long. Germline V CDR1 and CDR2: MNHEY, SVGEGT. Here the CDR3 DNA reads TGTGCCAGCAGTATGCAGGGTGCTGAAGCTTTCTTT. Its protein product is CASSMQGAEAFF.

The chain recombines TRBV20-1 with TRBJ1-2; D is unresolved. Germline V lookup: CDR1 DFQATT, CDR2 SNEGSKA (reference sequence). The CDR3 length is 13 residues. The germline V and J ends were trimmed by 5 bases and 0 bases, with 10 bases remaining between them. CDR3 nucleotides: TGCAGTGCTCCGAATTTAGCTAACTATGGCTACACCTTC. Translated: CSAPNLANYGYTF.

Sample share makes this clonotype medium-sized. The gene calls are TRBV10-2 and TRBJ2-1, with 7 bases identical to TRBD2. CDR3 length: 12 amino acids. Germline V CDR1 and CDR2: WSHSY, SAAADI. V was pared by 3 bases and J by 8 bases, with 1 base of the junction left unmatched. This CDR3 is CASSDRGDEQFF. The DNA for the CDR3 is TGCGCCAGCAGTGACCGGGGGGATGAGCAGTTCTTC.

This clonotype was detected many times. V usage is TRBV2 and J usage is TRBJ1-3; TRBD1 agrees at 7 bases. V lost 7 bases, J lost 4 bases, and 7 bases stayed unmatched. The CDR3 is made up of 14 amino acids. Germline lookup yields CDR1 SNHLY and CDR2 FYNNEI. CDR3 protein: CASNSGGSGNTIYF. The DNA for the CDR3 is TGTGCCAGCAATTCAGGGGGATCCGGAAACACCATATATTTT.

By share, this clonotype counts as medium-sized (0.01 to 0.1%). V gene TRBV19 combines with J gene TRBJ2-1; D is uncertain. The CDR3 is 13 amino acids. V shed 3 bases and J shed 1 base, with 4 bases lying between them. The V gene's germline CDR1 is LNHDA and CDR2 SQIVND (reference sequence). The CDR3 spells CASSIDSYNEQFF. The CDR3 nucleotides read TGTGCCAGTAGTATCGATTCCTACAATGAGCAGTTCTTC.

J is TRBJ2-1 and V is TRBV11-2; TRBD2 aligns across 11 bases. Trimming removed 1 base from V and 8 bases from J; junction bases left unmatched: 7. Germline V lookup: CDR1 SGHAT, CDR2 FQNNGV. The CDR3 loop spans 16 amino acids. CDR3 protein: CASSLGSGGAVYEQFF. For the CDR3, the DNA is TGTGCCAGCAGCTTAGGTAGCGGGGGGGCAGTATATGAGCAGTTCTTC.